This T cell receptor beta chain came from a study of T cells after yellow fever vaccination. In the study overall: Fractions with few cells were prepared using SMART-Seq v4 Ultra Low Input. Findings and limits, study-wide: On re-exposure, the response was weaker but peaked faster, at day 5 versus 15.

Germline-derived CDR1 and CDR2 are SSHAT and FNYEAQ (reference sequence). CDR3 length: 13 residues. This clonotype was seen only a few times. 5'RACE template switching produced TCR cDNA carrying a universal primer site and UMIs. One entry per CDR3 protein, called by TCRdb with MiXCR from the 5' RACE reads. The table shows some 100,000 distinct CDR3 sequences, with roughly 8.2% occurring only once. This specimen was CD8+ T cells not binding an NS4B(214-222) dextramer, sorted from PBMCs, taken around 14 days after the first yellow fever vaccination. The chain recombines TRBV7-7 with TRBJ2-5; a weak D match, TRBD2 (7 bases). This clonotype was sampled from a man between 18 and 29 years old who received the YFV17D yellow fever vaccine. This CDR3 is CAVGGALKETQYF. The CDR3 region has the DNA TGTGCTGTGGGGGGGGCTCTGAAAGAGACCCAGTACTTC. The variable domain in full, completed from reference TRBV7-7 and TRBJ2-5, reads GAGVSQSPRYKVTKRGQDVTLRCDPISSHATLYWYQQALGQGPEFLTYFNYEAQPDKSGLPSDRFSAERPEGSISTLTIQRTEQRDSAMYRCAVGGALKETQYFGPGTRLLVL.